These T cell receptor beta chains were read from a single sample in a study of metastatic and nonmetastatic thyroid tumors. TCRdb redid the clone calls on the PCR reads using MiXCR. The sample consists of roughly 30,000 clones, approximately 19% of them appearing once. Sample: blood. The receptors derive from a female donor with papillary thyroid cancer or a benign thyroid nodule (not recorded which). Some clones in this sample may be carry-over from other donors' samples. The CDR3 runs from the conserved cysteine through the conserved F or W. The D gene is left open where the match is weak. Size is stated for part of the rows, as once, few or many counts, or as a class when the clone is expanded.

v_gene,j_gene,d_gene,abundance,CDR3nt,CDR3aa
TRBV20-1,TRBJ1-6,-,many,TGCAGTGCTAGAGATTCACACAAGGGTAGGGATTCACCCCTCCACTTT,CSARDSHKGRDSPLHF
TRBV24-1,TRBJ2-5,TRBD2,once,TGTGCCACCAGCAAGCGACTAGCGGGTCTATCCCAAGAGACCCAGTACTTC,CATSKRLAGLSQETQYF
TRBV4-1,TRBJ2-5,-,many,TGCGCCAGCAGCCAAGATGGAGGGAGTCGGGAGACCCAGTACTTC,CASSQDGGSRETQYF
TRBV19,TRBJ2-1,-,many,TGTGCCAGCCGTCGAATAGCGAGCTCCTACAATGAGCAGTTCTTC,CASRRIASSYNEQFF
TRBV7-2,TRBJ2-7,-,medium-sized,TGTGCCAGCAGCCCCAACTACGAGCAGTACTTC,CASSPNYEQYF
TRBV20-1,TRBJ1-1,-,many,TGCAGTGCTAGAGAGAGCGGGAGGAACACTGAAGCTTTCTTT,CSARESGRNTEAFF
TRBV7-8,TRBJ2-5,TRBD2,many,TGTGCCAGCAGCTTAATAGGGAGACTAGCGGGAGGGCCCGAAAGTGAGACCCAGTACTTC,CASSLIGRLAGGPESETQYF
TRBV6-1,TRBJ2-7,-,medium-sized,TGTGCCAGCAGGATGACAGTCTCCTACGAGCAGTACTTC,CASRMTVSYEQYF
TRBV3-1,TRBJ2-1,TRBD2,many,TGTGCCAGCAGCCACGCGGGGGGAAAGGAGAACAATGAGCAGTTCTTC,CASSHAGGKENNEQFF
TRBV7-2,TRBJ2-2,-,many,TGTGCCAGCAGTATGTTTGCCGGGGAGCTGTTTTTT,CASSMFAGELFF
TRBV5-1,TRBJ1-1,-,many,TGCGCCAGCAGCTTGGCCTTAGGGGAGAACACTGAAGCTTTCTTT,CASSLALGENTEAFF
TRBV7-8,TRBJ2-7,-,-,TGTGCCAGCAGCTTATCCTGGACAGCTAGCGACGAGCAGTACTTC,CASSLSWTASDEQYF
TRBV20-1,TRBJ2-3,TRBD2,many,TGCAGTGCGCCCAATAGCGGGTCTAGCACAGATACGCAGTATTTT,CSAPNSGSSTDTQYF
TRBV4-2,TRBJ1-2,TRBD1,-,TGTGCCAGCAGCCAAGATGGGGCAGGGGGCGTGAACTATGGCTACACCTTC,CASSQDGAGGVNYGYTF
TRBV20-1,TRBJ2-7,-,-,TGCAGTGCCCCACGGGGTCCCACCCCTCTAAGCTCCTACGAGCAGTACTTC,CSAPRGPTPLSSYEQYF
TRBV10-2,TRBJ2-7,TRBD1,many,TGCGCCAGCAGCTCGACAGGGTCCTCCTACGAGCAGTACTTC,CASSSTGSSYEQYF
TRBV4-3,TRBJ1-1,-,many,TGCGCCAGCAGCCATGGAGCAATTCGAGCCAACACTGAAGCTTTCTTT,CASSHGAIRANTEAFF
TRBV12-3/TRBV12-4,TRBJ1-2,-,-,TGTGCCAGCAGTTCCGGCGGCAGCTCTAACTATGGCTACACCTTC,CASSSGGSSNYGYTF
TRBV7-8,TRBJ2-1,TRBD2,-,TGTGCCAGCGTGCTCACTAGCGGAGGCGACAATGAGCAGTTCTTC,CASVLTSGGDNEQFF
TRBV7-2,TRBJ1-1,-,many,TGTGCCAGCAGCCCCGGACGGATGAACACTGAAGCTTTCTTT,CASSPGRMNTEAFF
TRBV20-1,TRBJ2-1,-,-,TGTAGTGTTAGTCCCGGGCCAGCCAAGTTCTTC,CSVSPGPAKFF
TRBV30,TRBJ2-7,-,many,TGTGCCTGGAGTGCACTTTACGAGCAGTACTTC,CAWSALYEQYF
TRBV6-1,TRBJ1-5,-,many,TGTGCCAGCATCGGGGGGTGGGAGGAATCAGAGCCCCAGCATTTT,CASIGGWEESEPQHF
TRBV4-2,TRBJ1-2,TRBD1,many,TGTGCCAGCAGCCACGAACTTGCGGACAGGGGAACGTATGGCTACACCTTC,CASSHELADRGTYGYTF
TRBV18,TRBJ2-3,TRBD2,many,TGTGCCAGCTCCACTAGCGGGGCTAGCACAGATACGCAGTATTTT,CASSTSGASTDTQYF
TRBV4-1,TRBJ2-2,TRBD2,many,TGCGCCAGCAGCCACCATGGACTAGACCGGTACACCGGGGAGCTGTTTTTT,CASSHHGLDRYTGELFF
TRBV5-1,TRBJ1-1,-,medium-sized,TGCGCCAGCAGCTTGGCGCGGGGCTTTAACACTGAAGCTTTCTTT,CASSLARGFNTEAFF
TRBV6-5,TRBJ1-6,-,-,TGTGCCAGCAGTTACTCGTCCCATACCGGGTCACCCCTCCACTTT,CASSYSSHTGSPLHF
TRBV20-1,TRBJ2-3,TRBD2,many,TGCAGTGCTAGAGATGCGCGGGAGTTTACAGATACGCAGTATTTT,CSARDAREFTDTQYF
TRBV7-2,TRBJ2-5,-,-,TGTGCCAGCAGCTTATCCAGGGGAGAGACCCAGTACTTC,CASSLSRGETQYF
TRBV6-5,TRBJ2-7,TRBD1,many,TGTGCCAGCAGTTACGTCGGACAGGGGGGCTACGAGCAGTACTTC,CASSYVGQGGYEQYF
TRBV28,TRBJ2-1,-,many,TGTGCCAGCAGTCGACGGACCCTCAATGAGCAGTTCTTC,CASSRRTLNEQFF
TRBV27,TRBJ2-2,-,medium-sized,TGTGCCAGCAGTTTAAGCGGGGAGCTGTTTTTT,CASSLSGELFF
TRBV2,TRBJ2-1,TRBD2,many,TGTGCCAGCTTAGGACTAGATCCCTACAATGAGCAGTTCTTC,CASLGLDPYNEQFF
TRBV2,TRBJ1-4,TRBD1,many,TGTGCCAGCAGCGGGGGGACAGCCCCAACTAATGAAAAACTGTTTTTT,CASSGGTAPTNEKLFF
TRBV7-9,TRBJ2-3,TRBD2,many,TGTGCCAGCAGCCTTAGTATTAGCGGGAGCACAGATACGCAGTATTTT,CASSLSISGSTDTQYF
TRBV29-1,TRBJ2-2,-,many,TGCAGCGTTCTTGATTGGGCAGCAGGGGAGCTGTTTTTT,CSVLDWAAGELFF
TRBV5-6,TRBJ1-4,-,many,TGTGCCAGCAGCTTGTCTCGGCAGGGGAAAGAAAAACTGTTTTTT,CASSLSRQGKEKLFF
TRBV19,TRBJ2-7,-,many,TGTGCCAGTAGTTCGACATCAGCGGGCGAGCAGTACTTC,CASSSTSAGEQYF
TRBV5-5,TRBJ2-5,-,many,TGTGCCAGCAAGCTTGGAATTGAAGAGACCCAGTACTTC,CASKLGIEETQYF